This T cell receptor (beta chain) was obtained from a study of somatic mutations in cytotoxic T cells in rheumatoid arthritis. The study's findings and limits: Significant differences in CD8+ T-cell clonality were not found between rheumatoid arthritis patients and healthy controls (age-matched).

Recruitment of healthy controls drew on blood donors, who had a median age of approximately 57 years (range about 20-80) and were less than 70% female. With regard to this clone: Its antigen remains unknown.

There are 13 residues in the CDR3. V was shortened by 1 base and J by 9 bases, with 12 bases between the two germline ends. Germline V gene sequence: CDR1 SGHTA, CDR2 FQGTGA. Clones were read by immunoSEQ multiplex PCR, and TCRdb kept only the in-frame ones, dropping some. The repertoire has about 8,600 clones, about 71% of them found once; the top ten carry under 40%. Sequencing was performed on CD8+ T cells sorted from blood. The chain recombines TRBV7-3 with TRBJ2-5; tentative D call: TRBD2 (6 bases). The TCR comes from a woman between 50 and 59 years old in good health. This CDR3 reads CASSLSGPGAQYF. As DNA, the CDR3 is TGTGCCAGCAGCTTAAGTGGACCGGGGGCCCAGTACTTC.